Listed below are T cell receptor beta chains from one sample, sequenced in a study of blood T cell repertoires in COVID-19. Here immunoSEQ multiplex PCR was the method, and the copy in TCRdb shows in-frame clones only, minus some. The repertoire consists of approximately 240,000 clones, with 84% occurring once and the leading ten covering 5.1%. The sample was peripheral blood. Source of these receptors: an older woman who had recovered from COVID-19. Both conserved end residues are part of each CDR3.

TRBJ1-6 | TRBV7-3 | CASSLQAGSPLHF
TRBJ2-2 | TRBV5-4 | CASSILAGGRTGELFF
TRBJ2-1 | TRBV27 | CASTERGSYNEQFF
TRBJ2-2 | TRBV6-2/TRBV6-3 | CASSPTRTGELFF
TRBJ1-1 | TRBV11-2 | CASSLGQGVYTEAFF
TRBJ1-3 | TRBV3-1/TRBV3-2 | CASSLDTTGNTIYF
TRBJ1-2 | TRBV2 | CAIGQTVYGYTF
TRBJ2-3 | TRBV7-2 | CASSSQGYLTDTQYF
TRBJ1-1 | TRBV2 | CASSDAGNTEAFF
TRBJ2-1 | TRBV2 | CASEQGSAEQFF
TRBJ1-5 | TRBV2 | CASSEAEWYGNQPQHF
TRBJ2-2 | TRBV7-2 | CASSWDTNTGELFF
TRBJ2-3 | TRBV11-2 | CASSRRRDTDTQYF
TRBJ1-2 | TRBV6-5 | CASTNWGSYGYTF
TRBJ1-1 | TRBV3-1/TRBV3-2 | CASSRPGTGGNTEAFF
TRBJ2-2 | TRBV7-9 | CASSQGPEATGELFF
TRBJ1-2 | TRBV10-2 | CASSGFRVIEYGYTF
TRBJ1-4 | TRBV12-3/TRBV12-4 | CASRGRGREKLFF
TRBJ1-1 | TRBV5-6 | CASSLDRRTLPGTEAFF
TRBJ1-5 | TRBV7-8 | CASSLIARGGMGQPQHF
TRBJ1-5 | TRBV7-2 | CASSRDRGLNQPQHF
TRBJ2-7 | TRBV7-8 | CASSFALPYEQYF
TRBJ1-1 | TRBV6-5 | CASSYSIGGEAFF
TRBJ1-3 | TRBV7-6 | CASSADSWGNTIYF
TRBJ2-7 | TRBV7-3 | CASSFRLAELREQYF
TRBJ1-2 | TRBV19 | CASSMMDSGYTF
TRBJ1-6 | TRBV2 | CASSETGQGYSPLHF
TRBJ1-2 | TRBV5-1 | CASKGGTLYGYTF
TRBJ2-7 | TRBV13 | CASRGSPRGEQYF
TRBJ1-2 | TRBV6-5 | CASSSDRGDGYTF
TRBJ2-1 | TRBV6-5 | CASSYSGQGWNEQFF
TRBJ1-3 | TRBV19 | CASSKTEAGGNTIYF
TRBJ1-6 | TRBV4-1 | CASSQQESSYNSPLHF
TRBJ2-7 | TRBV28 | CASSRTSGVYEQYF
TRBJ2-5 | TRBV9 | CASSVTSGIETQYF
TRBJ2-3 | TRBV14 | CASSARWAQYF
TRBJ1-5 | TRBV5-1 | CASSWGGQSGQPQHF
TRBJ2-7 | TRBV6-6 | CASSRRPDEQYF
TRBJ1-3 | TRBV7-8 | CASRPDRVVNTIYF
TRBJ1-1 | TRBV6-2/TRBV6-3 | CASSYSSTEAFF
TRBJ2-2 | TRBV2 | CASSVGRGETGELFF
TRBJ1-1 | TRBV5-6 | CASSIIDRAEAFF
TRBJ2-3 | TRBV3-1/TRBV3-2 | CASSLSGGSSDTQYF
TRBJ2-1 | TRBV2 | CASSEALAIEQFF
TRBJ2-3 | TRBV14 | CASSYTSGGPTDTQYF
TRBJ2-3 | TRBV7-6 | CASSYRGLIRTDTQYF
TRBJ1-2 | TRBV6-4 | CASSDSRGPSNPYGYTF